This TCR beta chain was observed in a study of blood T cell repertoires in COVID-19. Study details: There were acute and convalescent COVID-19 samples, and they came from the United States, Italy and Spain. T cells, B-cell-depleted T cells, or PBMCs provided the cDNA or gDNA that served as material.

Per the authors' pipeline: Estimation of nucleated cell counts relied on the amplification of reference gene primers. Assay: immunoSEQ multiplex PCR; the TCRdb copy retains only in-frame clones and omits some. The V and J calls and clone size come from that table; D and trimming were worked out from the DNA. The sample carries roughly 250,000 clones, around 86% recorded once. CDR3 length: 14 residues. CDR1 is SGHDT, CDR2 YYEEEE, per germline. Trimming left V 1 base short and J 1 base short, with 8 bases between. Sequenced material: peripheral blood. This receptor was obtained from a woman in her sixties with active or convalescent COVID-19. The V and J genes are TRBV5-6 and TRBJ2-5; unclear D gene. In DNA, the CDR3 is TGTGCCAGCAGCTTGTCTGGTAGCCAAGAGACCCAGTACTTC. As protein: CASSLSGSQETQYF.